The TCR beta chain under discussion was sequenced for a study of human thymus T cells. Measured with immunoSEQ multiplex PCR; TCRdb has only the in-frame clones, and not every one. The data hold approximately 46,000 clones, with 95% observed a single time. Only one count was recorded for this clone. An approximately 0.45-1 mL peripheral blood aliquot was taken intraoperatively from four of eight donors. The CDR3 totals 14 residues. The germline CDR1 and CDR2 sequences are KGHSH and LQKENI. With V trimmed by 2 bases and J by 8 bases, 7 bases remained unmatched. Material: blood. This clonotype was obtained from a girl under three years old with a congenital heart defect but otherwise immunologically healthy. The gene calls are TRBV18 and TRBJ1-2; 8 bases are a match to TRBD1. CDR3 coding DNA: TGTGCCAGCTCACCAGGGGACAGGCTGGGGGGCTACACCTTC. It yields the protein CASSPGDRLGGYTF. Together with reference TRBV18 and TRBJ1-2, the CDR3 gives the full variable domain: NAGVMQNPRHLVRRRGQEARLRCSPMKGHSHVYWYRQLPEEGLKFMVYLQKENIIDESGMPKERFSAEFPKEGPSILRIQQVVRGDSAAYFCASSPGDRLGGYTFGSGTRLTVV.